The T cell receptor (beta chain) under discussion was sequenced for a study of cytomegalovirus exposure and HLA in healthy donors. Study-level results: Analysis performed later found 16,951 TCR beta sequences associated with HLA alleles at 0.05 false discovery rate. By a later analysis, the bulk of CMV-associated TCR beta chains appeared HLA-restricted. Most of the TCR beta V segments (in an earlier analysis) were productive either about 87% or about 30% of the time.

A remark on this clone: The antigen remains undetermined.

A multiplex PCR was run with 60 Vbeta primers and 13 Jbeta primers. Clones were read by immunoSEQ multiplex PCR, and TCRdb kept only the in-frame ones, dropping some. The repertoire table contains 65,000 to 80,000 clones. The CDR3 runs to 14 residues. V shed 0 bases and J shed 4 bases, with 10 bases lying between them. Germline V gene data show CDR1 as SGDLS and CDR2 as YYNGEE. Each donor's status was that of a healthy bone marrow donor. The rearrangement uses TRBV9 and TRBJ2-5; D is unclear. The sample comprised PBMCs. The sequence derives from a female donor in good health and CMV-seropositive. CDR3 protein: CASSVALRGETQYF. The CDR3 bases are TGTGCCAGCAGCGTAGCTCTCCGCGGAGAGACCCAGTACTTC.